Listed below are T cell receptor beta chains from one sample, sequenced in a study of blood T cell repertoires in COVID-19. Clones were read by immunoSEQ multiplex PCR, and TCRdb kept only the in-frame ones, dropping some. The table lists some 150,000 clones, around 83% of them singletons. Sequenced: peripheral blood. The source of these receptors is a man aged 35 to 55 with acute or convalescent COVID-19. Both conserved end residues are part of each CDR3. A D gene is named only where the DNA matches it firmly. Size is omitted from some rows. Given values are once, few, many or a class for expanded clones.

>TRBJ1-1|NA|TRBV19|NA
TGTGCCAGTAGTATTGACTTACGACAGTTGAACACTGAAGCTTTCTTT
CASSIDLRQLNTEAFF
>TRBJ1-2|NA|TRBV11-2|NA
TGTGCCAGCAGCCTGGGGGCCGAGAGGGCTGGCTACACCTTC
CASSLGAERAGYTF
>TRBJ1-2|NA|TRBV25-1|NA
TGTGCCAGCAGTGGGAACAGGGACGGCTACACCTTC
CASSGNRDGYTF
>TRBJ1-1|NA|TRBV5-8|NA
TGTGCCAGCAGCTTAACAGGGTCCAGAGGTTCCACTGAAGCTTTCTTT
CASSLTGSRGSTEAFF
>TRBJ2-3|TRBD2|TRBV4-3|NA
TGCGCCAGCAGCCCCCTCGGCGGGGGGTTAGATACGCAGTATTTT
CASSPLGGGLDTQYF
>TRBJ2-1|NA|TRBV7-2|NA
TGTGCCAGCAGCCCACCGAGCTCCTACAATGAGCAGTTCTTC
CASSPPSSYNEQFF
>TRBJ2-1|TRBD2|TRBV29-1|NA
TGCAGCGTCGCGACTAGCGGGGGGGGAAATGAGCAGTTCTTC
CSVATSGGGNEQFF
>TRBJ2-7|NA|TRBV2|NA
TGTGCCAGCAGACCGTGGGGAGGTTCCGAGCAGTACTTC
CASRPWGGSEQYF
>TRBJ2-1|TRBD2|TRBV19|NA
TGTGCCAGTAGTATTGCTGAACTAGCGGGGGCCGGGAATGAGCAGTTCTTC
CASSIAELAGAGNEQFF
>TRBJ1-2|NA|TRBV7-3|NA
TGTGCCAGCAGCCGCGAGGATGGCTATGGCTACACCTTC
CASSREDGYGYTF
>TRBJ1-5|NA|TRBV29-1|NA
TGCAGCGTTGAAACTGGAGGGGATCAGCCCCAGCATTTT
CSVETGGDQPQHF
>TRBJ1-1|NA|TRBV15|NA
TGTGCCACCAGCAGAGAGAGGGATTGGAAAACTGAAGCTTTCTTT
CATSRERDWKTEAFF
>TRBJ2-1|TRBD2|TRBV18|NA
TGTGCCAGCTCACCACGTACCGGGGGGGGGACCAATGAGCAGTTCTTC
CASSPRTGGGTNEQFF
>TRBJ2-7|NA|TRBV6-1|NA
TGTGCCAGCAGTGAAGGGCCAAGCTACGAGCAGTACTTC
CASSEGPSYEQYF
>TRBJ1-1|NA|TRBV19|NA
TGTGCCAGTAGTATAGACCAGTCAGGGGCTGAAGCTTTCTTT
CASSIDQSGAEAFF
>TRBJ1-1|NA|TRBV28|NA
TGTGCCAGCAGTTTACCCTATAACACTGAAGCTTTCTTT
CASSLPYNTEAFF
>TRBJ2-3|NA|TRBV7-9|NA
TGTGCCAGCTCAATACAAGATACGCAGTATTTT
CASSIQDTQYF
>TRBJ1-5|TRBD1|TRBV28|NA
TGTGCCGACCAGGGGGCTGGTGGCAATCAGCCCCAGCATTTT
CADQGAGGNQPQHF
>TRBJ2-5|NA|TRBV6-5|NA
TGTGCCACCCGCGGGAAGGGGACCCAGTACTTC
CATRGKGTQYF
>TRBJ1-2|TRBD1|TRBV4-1|NA
TGCGCCAGCAGCCAAGCCGGGACAGGGTCTAACTATGGCTACACCTTC
CASSQAGTGSNYGYTF
>TRBJ1-1|NA|TRBV5-4|NA
TGTGCCAGCAGCGGAGGAGGGTTGAACACTGAAGCTTTCTTT
CASSGGGLNTEAFF
>TRBJ2-1|NA|TRBV28|NA
TGTGCCAGCAGTTTAATCACGGGGGTTCCTACCTACAATGAGCAGTTCTTC
CASSLITGVPTYNEQFF
>TRBJ1-6|NA|TRBV30|NA
TGTGCCTGGAGTACCCTACGGCAGGGCAATAATTCACCCCTCCACTTT
CAWSTLRQGNNSPLHF
>TRBJ2-5|TRBD1|TRBV4-2|NA
TGTGCCAGCAGCCGAAGTCCACAGGGGGAGACCCAGTACTTC
CASSRSPQGETQYF
>TRBJ1-1|NA|TRBV9|NA
TGTGCCAGCAGCGCCTCAGGCACTGAAACTTTCTTT
CASSASGTETFF
>TRBJ2-1|TRBD2|TRBV19|NA
TGTGCCAGTAGGTCCGGGGGGGGCGGCTACAATGAGCAGTTCTTC
CASRSGGGGYNEQFF
>TRBJ2-1|TRBD1|TRBV19|NA
TGTGCCAGTAGACGTTGGGAGACAGGGGTGGATGAGCAGTTCTTC
CASRRWETGVDEQFF
>TRBJ1-3|TRBD1|TRBV2|NA
TGTGCCAGCAGAGGGGGCAAGGGTATGGAAGGAAACACCATATATTTT
CASRGGKGMEGNTIYF
>TRBJ1-3|TRBD1|TRBV5-5|NA
TGTGCCAGCAGCTTGGGACAGGGGGCAGGTGGAAACACCATATATTTT
CASSLGQGAGGNTIYF
>TRBJ2-2|TRBD1|TRBV24-1|NA
TGTGCCACCAGTGATCGACAGGGCCCCGGGGAGCTGTTTTTT
CATSDRQGPGELFF
>TRBJ1-6|NA|TRBV5-1|NA
TGCGCCAGCAGCCTTAGCGGGGCTGGTCCGGATTCACCCCTCCACTTT
CASSLSGAGPDSPLHF
>TRBJ2-2|TRBD1|TRBV4-3|NA
TGCGCCAGCAGCCAAGAGATCGGGACAGGGAACACCGGGGAGCTGTTTTTT
CASSQEIGTGNTGELFF
>TRBJ2-7|TRBD2|TRBV10-3|NA
TGTGCCATCAGTGAGTCGATATTCGCGGGGGAGTTCTCCTACGAGCAGTACTTC
CAISESIFAGEFSYEQYF
>TRBJ2-6|NA|TRBV19|NA
TGTGCCAGTAGTCCGGGGGCCAACGTCCTGACTTTC
CASSPGANVLTF
>TRBJ2-1|TRBD1|TRBV7-3|NA
TGTGCCAGCGGACGACAGGGGGGAGGTGAGCAGTTCTTC
CASGRQGGGEQFF
>TRBJ2-1|NA|TRBV7-9|NA
TGTGCCAGCAGCTTACTAGGAGCCTACAATGAGCAGTTCTTC
CASSLLGAYNEQFF
>TRBJ1-1|NA|TRBV6-2/TRBV6-3|NA
TGTGCCAGCAGCCACGTAACAGGCGTAGGAGTCACTGAAGCTTTCTTT
CASSHVTGVGVTEAFF
>TRBJ2-5|NA|TRBV12-5|NA
TGTGCTAGTGGCCCCGGGGTAGGGGAGACCCAGTACTTC
CASGPGVGETQYF
>TRBJ2-7|TRBD2|TRBV4-3|NA
TGCGCCAGCAGCCCAGAGCCGGGGGGTTCCTACGAGCAGTACTTC
CASSPEPGGSYEQYF
>TRBJ1-6|NA|TRBV12-3/TRBV12-4|NA
TGTGCCAGCAGTTCCTATGAGGATTCACCCCTCCACTTT
CASSSYEDSPLHF
>TRBJ2-5|TRBD1|TRBV5-6|NA
TGTGCCAGCACCCCGACAGGGAAAGAGACCCAGTACTTC
CASTPTGKETQYF
>TRBJ1-3|NA|TRBV2|NA
TGTGCCAGCAGTGTCGTGAGGGAAAACACCATATATTTT
CASSVVRENTIYF
>TRBJ1-5|NA|TRBV12-3/TRBV12-4|NA
TGTGCCAGCAGTACCCAGGCACAACAGCCCCAGCATTTT
CASSTQAQQPQHF
>TRBJ1-1|NA|TRBV19|NA
TGTGCCAGTAGTATAGATACGGGGATACGGCTAGGGAACACTGAAGCTTTCTTT
CASSIDTGIRLGNTEAFF
>TRBJ2-5|TRBD2|TRBV28|NA
TGTGCCAGCAGTTTATTTGGACTAGCGGGGGGACAAGAGACCCAGTACTTC
CASSLFGLAGGQETQYF
>TRBJ2-1|NA|TRBV5-4|once
TGTGCCAGCAGCTTGAGGAGGGGCCACAATGAGCAGTTCTTC
CASSLRRGHNEQFF
>TRBJ1-1|TRBD1|TRBV24-1|NA
TGTGCCACCAGTGACCGAACCGGGACAGGGGCCACTGAAGCTTTCTTT
CATSDRTGTGATEAFF
>TRBJ2-2|NA|TRBV4-2|NA
TGTGCCAGCAGCCAAGATCTTGGCAACAGCCTCACCGGGGAGCTGTTTTTT
CASSQDLGNSLTGELFF
>TRBJ2-5|NA|TRBV5-4|NA
TGTGCCAGCAGCTTGCTCAGGGGCGAAGAGACCCAGTACTTC
CASSLLRGEETQYF
>TRBJ1-2|TRBD1|TRBV5-3|NA
TGTGCCAGAAGCCAACGGACAGGGGATGTCTATGGCTACACCTTC
CARSQRTGDVYGYTF
>TRBJ1-3|NA|TRBV5-1|NA
TGCGCCAGCAGCTCTGGACAGCTCCTAGGAAACACCATATATTTT
CASSSGQLLGNTIYF